This TCR beta chain is from a study of blood T cell repertoires in COVID-19. Background on the study: Donors in the United States, Italy and Spain gave samples during acute or convalescent COVID-19.

This CDR3 comprises 15 residues. The V gene's germline CDR1 is SGDLS and CDR2 YYNGEE. Residents of 24 US areas, aged about 18 to 89 years, made up the participants. Self-reported history from a screening survey and questionnaire set each donor's cohort. This clone showed up just once. An end of the junction does not agree with germline; a read error may underlie this. Method: immunoSEQ multiplex PCR; TCRdb's copy keeps in-frame clones and lacks some. The sample consists of approximately 210,000 clones, 65% to 80% of them appearing once. This receptor was taken from a woman aged 45 to 65 with acute COVID-19. The sample was PBMCs or T cells enriched from blood (not recorded which). This chain joins TRBV9 and TRBJ1-2; tentatively, D is TRBD1 (6 bases). The CDR3 protein is CASSGTGPANYGYTF. CDR3 DNA sequence: TGTGCCAGTAGCGGTACAGGGCCAGCTAACTATGGCTACACCTTC.